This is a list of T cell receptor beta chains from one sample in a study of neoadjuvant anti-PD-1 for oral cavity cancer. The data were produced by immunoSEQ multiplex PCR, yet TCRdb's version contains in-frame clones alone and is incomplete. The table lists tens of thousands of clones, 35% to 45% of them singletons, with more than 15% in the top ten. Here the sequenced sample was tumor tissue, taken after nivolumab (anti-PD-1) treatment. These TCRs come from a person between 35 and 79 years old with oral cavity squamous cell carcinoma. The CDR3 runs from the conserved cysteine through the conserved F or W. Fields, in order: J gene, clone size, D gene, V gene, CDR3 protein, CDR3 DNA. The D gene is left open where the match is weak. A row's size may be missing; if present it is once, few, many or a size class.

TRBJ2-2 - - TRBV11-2 CASSLRGDGELFF TGTGCCAGCAGTTTGAGGGGAGACGGGGAGCTGTTTTTT
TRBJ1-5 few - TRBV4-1 CASSQDPGINQPQHF TGCGCCAGCAGCCAAGATCCTGGGATCAATCAGCCCCAGCATTTT
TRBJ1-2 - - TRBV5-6 CASSPGGANYGYTF TGTGCCAGCAGCCCCGGGGGAGCTAACTATGGCTACACCTTC
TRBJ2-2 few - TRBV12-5 CASGLGQSNTGELFF TGTGCTAGTGGTTTGGGACAGTCGAACACCGGGGAGCTGTTTTTT
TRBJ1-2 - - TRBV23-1 CASSQKGGLGYTF TGCGCCAGCAGTCAGAAGGGAGGTTTGGGCTACACCTTC
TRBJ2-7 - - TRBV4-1 CASSGISYEQYF TGCGCCAGCAGCGGGATCTCCTACGAGCAGTACTTC
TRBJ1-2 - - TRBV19 CASTRRGGPYGYTF TGTGCCAGTACCCGCCGGGGAGGCCCATATGGCTACACCTTC
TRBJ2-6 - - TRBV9 CASSATGTVSGANVLTF TGTGCCAGCAGCGCGACAGGGACTGTCTCTGGGGCCAACGTCCTGACTTTC
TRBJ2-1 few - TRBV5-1 CASSLRQGNNEQFF TGCGCCAGCAGCTTGCGGCAGGGAAACAATGAGCAGTTCTTC
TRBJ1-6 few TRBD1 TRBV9 CASSLQATGNGSPLHF TGTGCCAGCAGCCTTCAGGCGACAGGGAACGGTTCACCCCTCCACTTT
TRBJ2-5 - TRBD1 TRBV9 CASSRGQARETQYF TGTGCCAGCAGCCGGGGACAGGCGCGAGAGACCCAGTACTTC
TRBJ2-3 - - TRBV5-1 CASSPTVGDTDTQYF TGCGCCAGCAGCCCAACCGTCGGGGATACAGATACGCAGTATTTT
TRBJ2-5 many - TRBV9 CASSGPYQETQYF TGTGCCAGCAGCGGACCGTACCAAGAGACCCAGTACTTC
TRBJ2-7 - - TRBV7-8 CASSLGGALEQYF TGTGCCAGCAGCTTAGGAGGGGCCCTAGAGCAGTACTTC
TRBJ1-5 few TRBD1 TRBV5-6 CASSLWGDSLNQPQHF TGTGCCAGCAGCTTGTGGGGGGACAGCCTCAATCAGCCCCAGCATTTT
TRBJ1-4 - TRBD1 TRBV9 CASSPSLTGMDEKLFF TGTGCCAGCAGCCCCTCATTGACAGGGATGGATGAAAAACTGTTTTTT
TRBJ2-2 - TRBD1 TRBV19 CASSMGTGTVTGELFF TGTGCCAGTAGTATGGGGACAGGGACAGTTACCGGGGAGCTGTTTTTT